This TCR beta chain stems from a study of cytomegalovirus exposure and HLA in healthy donors (dated by TCRdb to between 2016 and 2019). At the level of the whole study: An earlier analysis of 587 of the donors reported around 280 Gb of sequence data and about 120 million unique TCR beta sequences obtained from about 179 million T cells. Around 320 gigabases of sequencing data and approximately 84 million unique TCR sequences were included in an early release covering about 620 HLA-typed donors. Among the approximately 420 genotyped donors, approximately 76% belonged to the genetic ancestry cluster associated with self-reported Caucasian donors. The study aimed to test whether signatures of past pathogen exposure could be identified by cataloging public T cell receptors. The T cell repertoires of about 700 subjects were profiled by immunosequencing and related to cytomegalovirus serostatus. Besides the first cohort of roughly 700 subjects, a separate validation cohort made up of 120 different subjects was used. High-throughput TCR immunosequencing, statistical association of individual TCRs with disease status, and machine learning were combined to predict cytomegalovirus infection status. To study patterns of TCR occurrence, a later analysis re-analyzed previously published TCR beta repertoires from hundreds of donors and added high-resolution HLA genotyping. The later analysis used no new phenotypic data to find candidate immune exposures, relying instead on TCR beta sequences and their occurrence across donors. An earlier analysis of fewer than 750 of the donors used high-throughput TCR beta sequencing to judge whether each TCR beta V gene segment behaved as functional or pseudogenic. Donor age, sex, ethnicity and CMV serostatus were collected together with the repertoire data. A later genetic analysis took genome-wide SNP genotypes for about three fifths of the 666 donors and used that subset as a discovery cohort. All discovery cohort repertoires had been generated on a single sequencing platform. HLA typing included class I and class II loci at four-digit resolution. The number of donors typed differed by locus, with about 629-630 for A, B, C, DRB1 and DQB1, 522 for DQA1, approximately 580 for DPA1, and some 450 for DPB1. Roughly five DR-DQ haplotypes were treated as single units for association and clustering because of strong linkage in the cohort. Across approximately 400 genotyped donors of the cohort, an average of roughly 200,000 unique TCR beta nucleotide sequences per donor were sequenced, and roughly a sixth of those sequences were non-productive. What the work shows at the level of the full study, not this receptor alone: In the study, some 160 TCR beta chains were listed as associated with cytomegalovirus. Presence/absence analyses assumed roughly uniform sequencing depth across donors, an assumption that may not hold. Immune exposure information for the cohort was limited to CMV serostatus. Linkage disequilibrium might explain the correlated functional status among segregating V segments, but an unknown experimental factor could not be ruled out. Compared with the roughly 670-donor mean, donors in an Asian-associated ancestry cluster had fewer N-insertions in productive TCRs, according to a later genetic analysis. When HLA alleles, especially DR and DQ, strongly co-occurred, attributing TCR associations to individual alleles was difficult. A cluster of highly shared sequence variants was judged likely to represent a technical artifact of the sequencing pipeline. The earlier analysis of approximately 590 of the donors excluded around 17 rarely observed V segments, including chromosome 9 orphons, because counts were too low. Because some donors lacked HLA typing at each locus, the association tests relied only on the typed subset. In a later analysis, several top co-occurrence clusters were reported to appear linked to parvovirus B19, influenza, CMV and Epstein-Barr virus. The 87-base-pair reads could not distinguish some IMGT-functional V segments, including TRBV6-2 and TRBV6-3, so those segments were excluded. In an earlier analysis of roughly 560 of the donors, most TCR beta V segments were observed in productive rearrangements about 90% or about 30% of the time, broadly matching IMGT annotations. Three of the identified cytomegalovirus-associated TCR beta chains were confirmed in vitro to be specific for cytomegalovirus antigens. An association between a missense DCLRE1C variant and V-gene and J-gene trimming of TCR beta chains was found in a later genetic analysis and replicated in an independent cohort. A later analysis found that HLA-associated TCR beta chains were more clonally expanded and had lower generation probabilities than equally common non-associated chains. This cohort had only TCR beta chains sequenced, and the lack of alpha or paired-chain data limited which features could be detected. Most TCR sequences were seen in very few donors, while some public TCRs were found in many individuals. The authors suggested that the approach could potentially be extended to other disease states and immunological phenotypes. Most CMV-associated TCR beta chains appeared to be HLA-restricted in a later analysis, and the HLA associations seemed to be driven largely by CMV exposure. At a false discovery rate of 0.05, a later analysis linked under 20,000 TCR beta sequences to specific HLA alleles. A further reported finding was that TCR beta sequences accurately predicted the HLA-A and HLA-B alleles for most subjects in the first cohort. A later analysis found that TCR association rates varied across HLA loci, with DRB1 alleles showing the most associated TCRs and HLA-C alleles the fewest. The classifier was reported to diagnose cytomegalovirus status with high specificity and sensitivity in both the original and validation cohorts.

The library was made by the immunoSEQ multiplex PCR assay. For the multiplex PCR, a mixture combining 60 forward primers for TCR Vbeta segments and 13 reverse primers for TCR Jbeta segments was used. A multiplex PCR assay on genomic DNA amplified the CDR3 region of rearranged TCR beta genes. On the Illumina HiSeq System, the amplified TCR beta libraries were sequenced as 87-base-pair reads. The original methods were these. A later analysis tallied around 80 million unique TCR beta chains across the 666 repertoires, and some 12 million of those chains were shared by two or more donors. To remove PCR and sequencing errors, raw reads were error-corrected and collapsed into unique sequences using a nearest-neighbor algorithm that merged closely related sequences. To assign V, D and J gene segments, CDR3 sequences were aligned to IMGT reference sequences. For a sequence to be retained, a match of at least six nucleotides was required to both a V gene segment and a J gene segment. Rearrangements were called productive when the CDR3 lacked stop codons and stayed in frame with V and J; all others were non-productive. Following IMGT convention, CDR3 was defined as the stretch from the second conserved V-encoded cysteine up to the conserved J-encoded phenylalanine. The earlier analysis of about 570 of the donors excluded any sequence lacking an unambiguous match to a single V gene segment. In an earlier analysis of several hundred of the donors, V segments were called functional above 56.7% productive rearrangements and were called segregating when the between-donor standard deviation exceeded 5%. A statistical classification framework was developed to diagnose cytomegalovirus status using the catalog of TCR beta chain sequences. In a later analysis, V and J genes were assigned by comparing TCR nucleotide sequences against IMGT/GENE-DB human TR gene sequences. The TCRdist pipeline was used in a later analysis to assign CDR3 sequences and most-parsimonious VDJ recombination scenarios. A later analysis defined each TCR beta chain by its CDR3 amino acid sequence plus V-gene family, and excluded reads lacking a unique V-gene family. A later analysis removed 550 to 650 highly shared, low-generation-probability nucleotide sequences to deal with suspected cross-contamination and a sequencing artifact. In a later analysis, a clonal expansion index for each public chain was calculated from normalized within-repertoire ranks of inferred template counts. A later analysis computed generation probabilities with a VDJ recombination model fitted to out-of-frame rearrangements, and checked the results against IGoR. Hypergeometric tests were used in a later analysis to score TCR-TCR, TCR-HLA and TCR-CMV co-occurrence, with a repertoire-size bias correction applied to the TCR pairs. False discovery rates were estimated in a later analysis by permuting HLA or CMV assignments 20 times. A later analysis grouped co-occurring TCRs with DBSCAN, adding TCRdist sequence similarity when clustering within HLA-allele-positive subsets. Repertoires with fewer than 30,000 or more than 120,000 public chains were left out of co-occurrence clustering, as were a handful of repertoires with anomalous nucleotide sharing. TCRdb obtained this table from immuneACCESS and retained in-frame rearrangements with V and J assigned. These tables miss some clones; where compared with another copy, unresolved V genes account for less than half of the shortfall, and the remainder is unexplained. V and J calls and clone size are as listed in that table; D and trimming were resolved from the DNA. The record for this sample contains around 130,000 clones. The ten largest clonotypes hold 1.5% to 1.7% of the sample.

Note on this clone: Its cognate antigen has yet to be identified.

Reading from cysteine to phenylalanine, the CDR3 counts 14 amino acids. The read is trimmed to its CDR3 DNA, 42 bases read in frame from base 1. Taken from the germline V gene, the CDR1 and CDR2 loops are ENHRY and SYGVKD. V is clipped by 6 bases and J by 0 bases, and the sequence between their germline boundaries is 6 bases long. The cohort comprised fewer than 750 healthy bone marrow donors. At the time of sampling, every cohort member was nominally healthy, though immune exposures that went unrecorded were likely present. The donor was CMV seronegative and belonged to the group of 352 seronegative cohort members. A peripheral blood sample was provided by each donor, and peripheral blood mononuclear cells were used for TCR beta sequencing. The Qiagen DNeasy Blood Extraction Kit was used to extract genomic DNA from the blood cell samples.

The V gene is TRBV10-3 and the J gene is TRBJ2-6, with no confidently assigned D gene. Sequenced sample: PBMCs. The receptor was derived from a woman between 40 and 50 years old in good health and CMV-seronegative. This receptor has the CDR3 CAISGYSGANVLTF. The nucleotide sequence reads TGTGCCATCAGCGGGTACTCTGGGGCCAACGTCCTGACTTTC.